This entry concerns a single TCR beta chain. These data are taken from a study of blood T cell repertoires in COVID-19. At the level of the study: Spain, Italy and the United States supplied samples that represented acute and convalescent COVID-19. PBMCs, B-cell-depleted T cells, or T cells were the source of the cDNA or gDNA that made up the material.

Authors' processing steps: Amplification of reference gene primers was used by the study to estimate nucleated cell counts. Assay: immunoSEQ multiplex PCR; the TCRdb copy retains only in-frame clones and omits some. V and J calls plus clone size are reproduced from that table; the DNA served to infer D and trimming. This repertoire shows a few hundred thousand clones, approximately 87% found once; its top ten account for around 4.5%. The sample taken for sequencing was peripheral blood. The TCR originated in a man in his 60s who had recovered from COVID-19.

The CDR3 protein is CASSFGGQGTQETQYF. The CDR3 DNA reads as TGTGCCAGCAGCTTTGGTGGCCAGGGAACGCAAGAGACCCAGTACTTC. This sequence joins TRBV7-2 and TRBJ2-5; tentatively, D is TRBD1 (5 bases). This CDR3 contains 16 residues. V lost 3 bases and J 2 bases, leaving 16 bases between the germline ends. The V gene's germline CDR1 is SGHTA and CDR2 FQGNSA.